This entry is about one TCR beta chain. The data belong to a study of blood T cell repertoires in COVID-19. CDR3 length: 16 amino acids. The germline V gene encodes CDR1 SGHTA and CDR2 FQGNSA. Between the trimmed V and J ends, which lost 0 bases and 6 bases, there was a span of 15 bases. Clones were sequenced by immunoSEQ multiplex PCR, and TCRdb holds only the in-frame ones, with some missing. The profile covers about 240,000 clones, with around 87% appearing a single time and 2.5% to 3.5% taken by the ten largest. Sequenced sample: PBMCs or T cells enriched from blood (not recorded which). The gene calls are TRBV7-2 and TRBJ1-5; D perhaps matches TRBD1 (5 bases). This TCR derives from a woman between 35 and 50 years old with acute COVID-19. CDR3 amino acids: CASSLAAGERSQPQHF. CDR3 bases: TGTGCCAGCAGCTTAGCGGCGGGGGAGAGGAGTCAGCCCCAGCATTTT.